These 10 T cell receptor beta chains originate from one sample sequenced in a study of blood T cell repertoires in COVID-19. Only in-frame clones appear in the TCRdb table, and some are missing; sequencing was by immunoSEQ multiplex PCR. The table shows tens of thousands of clones, with roughly 70% occurring only once. The material sequenced was peripheral blood. Receptor source: a woman in her 70s with acute or convalescent COVID-19.

V usage is TRBV30 and J usage is TRBJ1-2; TRBD1 is a possible D gene (5 bases). V lost 5 bases to trimming and J lost 2 bases, with 15 bases between them. Germline V CDR1 and CDR2: GTSNPN, SVGIG (reference sequence). The CDR3 sequence is 14 residues long. The CDR3 spells CAWGRQSRNYGYTF. The CDR3 nucleotides are TGTGCCTGGGGTCGACAGAGCCGGAACTATGGCTACACCTTC. Supplemented by reference TRBV30 and TRBJ1-2, the full variable domain reads SQTIHQWPATLVQPVGSPLSLECTVEGTSNPNLYWYRQAAGRGLQLLFYSVGIGQISSEVPQNLSASRPQDRQFILSSKKLLLSDSGFYLCAWGRQSRNYGYTFGSGTRLTVV.

V usage is TRBV13 and J usage is TRBJ1-1; a possible D gene is TRBD1 (6 bases). Trimming shortened V by 5 bases and J by 1 base, and 14 bases separated the two germline ends. The CDR3 is made up of 15 amino acids. Germline CDR1 PRHDT, CDR2 FYEKMQ (reference sequence). CDR3 bases: TGTGCCAGCAGCACAACAGGGTGGGGGAACACTGAAGCTTTCTTT. Translation gives CASSTTGWGNTEAFF.

The rearrangement links TRBV7-2 to TRBJ2-1, with 11 bases that match TRBD1. The germline V gene encodes CDR1 SGHTA and CDR2 FQGNSA. CDR3 length: 14 residues. With 6 bases clipped from V and 6 bases from J, the junction kept 4 bases outside the gene matches. CDR3 DNA: TGTGCCAGCAGTAGGGACAGGGGGGCCAATGAGCAGTTCTTC. Translation gives CASSRDRGANEQFF. The variable domain in full, completed from reference TRBV7-2 and TRBJ2-1, reads GAGVSQSPSNKVTEKGKDVELRCDPISGHTALYWYRQSLGQGLEFLIYFQGNSAPDKSGLPSDRFSAERTGGSVSTLTIQRTQQEDSAVYLCASSRDRGANEQFFGPGTRLTVL.

This clone came up a few times. The V gene is TRBV6-5, the J gene TRBJ1-5, with no clear D. V lost 0 bases and J 3 bases, leaving 9 bases between the germline ends. CDR3 length: 15 residues. CDR1 is MNHEY and CDR2 is SVGAGI in the germline V gene. CDR3 in amino acids: CASSYSQDNNQPQHF. The CDR3 DNA follows: TGTGCCAGCAGTTACTCGCAAGACAACAATCAGCCCCAGCATTTT.

The V call is TRBV2, the J call TRBJ2-3; D is perhaps TRBD2 (6 bases). CDR1 is SNHLY, CDR2 FYNNEI, per germline. V was trimmed by 5 bases and J by 6 bases, leaving 15 bases between them. CDR3 length: 14 residues. The CDR3 bases are TGTGCCAGCAGTCGGGGGTCCCAAAGGGATACGCAGTATTTT. Residues: CASSRGSQRDTQYF.

The genes are TRBV5-1 and TRBJ2-1; the D gene is possibly TRBD1 (6 bases). Germline lookup yields CDR1 SGHRS and CDR2 YFSETQ. Trimming stripped 4 bases from V and 0 bases from J, with 11 bases between. CDR3 length equals 15 residues. CDR3 DNA: TGCGCCAGCAGCCCTGGACAGAGCTCCTACAATGAGCAGTTCTTC. Translating it yields CASSPGQSSYNEQFF.

This chain links TRBV12-2 with TRBJ2-3; the table gives TRBD2 as D, unverified against the DNA. TRBV12-2 is a pseudogene. The CDR3 consists of 12 residues. The CDR3 DNA sequence: TGTGCAAGTCCATTCACGGCAGATACGCAGTATTTT. This codes for CASPFTADTQYF.

V gene TRBV11-3 combines with J gene TRBJ2-2; 9 nucleotides align to TRBD2. CDR1 and CDR2 (germline): SGHNT, YENEEA. There are 15 residues in the CDR3. The V gene end was trimmed by 5 bases and the J gene end by 7 bases; junction bases not matched to a gene: 8. In DNA form, the CDR3 reads TGTGCCAGCAGCCGCGGGGGGGCCGGTAACGGGGAGCTGTTTTTT. Its protein product is CASSRGGAGNGELFF.

V and J are TRBV5-6 and TRBJ1-2; 9 bases fit TRBD1. Trimming cost V 5 bases and J 2 bases; bases outside gene matches: 4. This CDR3 is 14 amino acids long. CDR1 and CDR2 from the germline V gene are SGHDT and YYEEEE. CDR3 region: CASRKGQGNYGYTF. For the CDR3, the DNA is TGTGCCAGCAGGAAGGGACAGGGCAACTATGGCTACACCTTC.

V and J are TRBV6-5 and TRBJ2-2; 7 bases align to TRBD1. Germline values: CDR1 MNHEY, CDR2 SVGAGI. This CDR3 region has 12 residues. The trim removed 7 bases at V and 6 bases at J, leaving 2 bases unmatched. The CDR3 protein is CASNDRAGELFF. In DNA, the CDR3 is TGTGCCAGCAACGACAGGGCCGGGGAGCTGTTTTTT.